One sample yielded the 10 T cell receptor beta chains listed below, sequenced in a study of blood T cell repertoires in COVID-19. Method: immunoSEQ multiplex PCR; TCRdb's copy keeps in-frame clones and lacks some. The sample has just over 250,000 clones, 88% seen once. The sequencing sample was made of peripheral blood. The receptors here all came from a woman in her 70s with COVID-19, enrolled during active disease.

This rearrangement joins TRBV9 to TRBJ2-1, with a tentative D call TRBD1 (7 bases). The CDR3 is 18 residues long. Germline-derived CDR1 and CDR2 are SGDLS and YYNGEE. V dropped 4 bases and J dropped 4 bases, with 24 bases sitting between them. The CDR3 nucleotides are TGTGCCAGCAGCAGAGGGGGCTCCGGGACTCCCGCTTACAATGAGCAGTTCTTC. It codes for CASSRGGSGTPAYNEQFF.

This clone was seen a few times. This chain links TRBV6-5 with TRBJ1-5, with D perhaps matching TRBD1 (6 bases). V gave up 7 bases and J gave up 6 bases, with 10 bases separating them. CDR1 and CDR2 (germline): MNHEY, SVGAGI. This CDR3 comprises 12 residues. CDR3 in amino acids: CASTTGSQPQHF. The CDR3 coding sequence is TGTGCCAGCACTACAGGGTCTCAGCCCCAGCATTTT.

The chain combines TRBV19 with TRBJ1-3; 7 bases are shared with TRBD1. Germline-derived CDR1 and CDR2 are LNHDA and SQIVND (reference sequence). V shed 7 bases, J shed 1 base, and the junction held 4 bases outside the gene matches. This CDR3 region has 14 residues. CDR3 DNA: TGTGCCAGTAACCGGGGACAGTCTGGAAACACCATATATTTT. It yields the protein CASNRGQSGNTIYF. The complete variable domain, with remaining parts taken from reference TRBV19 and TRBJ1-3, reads DGGITQSPKYLFRKEGQNVTLSCEQNLNHDAMYWYRQDPGQGLRLIYYSQIVNDFQKGDIAEGYSVSREKKESFPLTVTSAQKNPTAFYLCASNRGQSGNTIYFGEGSWLTVV.

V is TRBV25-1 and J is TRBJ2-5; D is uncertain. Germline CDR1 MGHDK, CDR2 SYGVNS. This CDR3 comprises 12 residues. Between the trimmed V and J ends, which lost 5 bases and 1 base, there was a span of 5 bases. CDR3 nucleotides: TGTGCCAGCAGTCCCAGCCAAGAGACCCAGTACTTC. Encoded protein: CASSPSQETQYF.

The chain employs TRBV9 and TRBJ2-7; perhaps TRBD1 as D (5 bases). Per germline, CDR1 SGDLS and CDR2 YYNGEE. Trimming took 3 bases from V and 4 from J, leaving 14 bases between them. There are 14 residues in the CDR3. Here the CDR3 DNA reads TGTGCCAGCAGCGCAACCGATGACAGTTACGAGCAGTACTTC. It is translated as CASSATDDSYEQYF.

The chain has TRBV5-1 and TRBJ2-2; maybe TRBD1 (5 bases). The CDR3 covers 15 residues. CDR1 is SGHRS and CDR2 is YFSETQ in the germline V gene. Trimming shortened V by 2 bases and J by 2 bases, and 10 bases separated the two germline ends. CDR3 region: CASSLSGSNTGELFF. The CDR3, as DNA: TGCGCCAGCAGCTTATCAGGGTCAAACACCGGGGAGCTGTTTTTT.

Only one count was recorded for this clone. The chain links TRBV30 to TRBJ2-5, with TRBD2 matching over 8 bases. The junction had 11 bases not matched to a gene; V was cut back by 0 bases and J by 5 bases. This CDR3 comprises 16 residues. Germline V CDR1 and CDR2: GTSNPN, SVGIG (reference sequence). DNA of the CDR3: TGTGCCTGGAGTGTACGGTCCAGCGGGAGTTTTGAGACCCAGTACTTC. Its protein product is CAWSVRSSGSFETQYF. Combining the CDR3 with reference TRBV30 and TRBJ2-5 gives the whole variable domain SQTIHQWPATLVQPVGSPLSLECTVEGTSNPNLYWYRQAAGRGLQLLFYSVGIGQISSEVPQNLSASRPQDRQFILSSKKLLLSDSGFYLCAWSVRSSGSFETQYFGPGTRLLVL.

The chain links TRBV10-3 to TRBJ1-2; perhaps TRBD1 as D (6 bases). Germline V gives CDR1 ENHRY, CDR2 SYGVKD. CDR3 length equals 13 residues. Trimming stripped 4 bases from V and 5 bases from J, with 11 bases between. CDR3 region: CAISGTANYGYTF. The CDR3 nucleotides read TGTGCCATCAGTGGGACAGCGAATTATGGCTACACCTTC.

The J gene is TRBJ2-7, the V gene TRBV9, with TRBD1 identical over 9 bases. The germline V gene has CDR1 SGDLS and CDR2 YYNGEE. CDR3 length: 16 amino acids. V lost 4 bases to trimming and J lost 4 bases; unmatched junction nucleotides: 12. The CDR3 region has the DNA TGTGCCAGCAGCTCAGGACAGGGGAGGTTTATTTACGAGCAGTACTTC. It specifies CASSSGQGRFIYEQYF.

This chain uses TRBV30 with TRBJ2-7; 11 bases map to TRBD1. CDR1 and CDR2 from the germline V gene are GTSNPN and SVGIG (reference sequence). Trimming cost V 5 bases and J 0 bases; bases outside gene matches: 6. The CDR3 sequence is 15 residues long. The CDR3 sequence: CAWVPGTGGSYEQYF. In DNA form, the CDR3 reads TGTGCCTGGGTCCCCGGGACAGGGGGCTCCTACGAGCAGTACTTC.